The text below deals with one T cell receptor (beta chain). Its antigen target is currently unknown. The record has no base qualities; no much larger clone is one base away. These data originate in a study of blood T cell repertoires in COVID-19 (dated by TCRdb to the early 2020s). Study-level background: Collaborator samples came from the United States, Italy and Spain and covered acute and convalescent phases of COVID-19. The samples were drawn from the first 160 participants of the ongoing ImmuneRACE study and from over a thousand subjects provided by 6 global collaborators. A de-identified subject ID, COVID-19 status, age in years and sex were almost always included in the sample metadata. The repertoires were released in a freely available public database meant as a resource for research on the immune response to SARS-CoV-2. Where available, HLA class I and class II types were taken from metadata supplied by the sample provider and were not determined by assay-based typing. The dataset comprised deeply sampled blood TCRbeta repertoires from subjects exposed to, actively infected with, or recovered from COVID-19. The prospective study material was composed of cDNA or gDNA derived from T cells, B-cell-depleted T cells, or PBMCs. Overall results and qualifications from the work: How much clinical and demographic metadata was included differed by source and by participant, and the metadata was provided uncurated.

TCRbeta CDR3 regions were amplified from genomic DNA using the immunoSEQ Assay, a bias-controlled multiplex PCR. The authors' analysis ran thus. Nucleated cell counts per sample were estimated from amplification of reference gene primers within the assay. To quantify the absolute abundance of each unique TCRbeta CDR3 rearrangement, sequence reads were collapsed and filtered. Productive Simpson clonality was computed per sample as the square root of Simpson's diversity index over productive rearrangements. The immuneACCESS repertoire file appears here via TCRdb, limited to in-frame rearrangements. These files lack a portion of the clones; in checked studies, under half of the deficit traces to unresolved V genes, and the cause of the others is not known. The DNA gave D and trimming, while V, J and clone size come from that table. The sample table contains about 180,000 clones; only one count was recorded for around 86% of them. The top ten hold more than 7.5% of the sample.

At one collaborating source in Seattle, patients were enrolled during active infection and were followed longitudinally through the course of disease. The collaborating institutions used their own protocols to collect whole blood in K2EDTA tubes. Collaborator samples were shipped for TCRbeta analysis as frozen whole blood, isolated PBMCs, or DNA extracted from either sample type. The germline V gene encodes CDR1 SEHNR and CDR2 FQNEAQ (reference sequence). From the cysteine through the phenylalanine, the CDR3 covers 15 amino acids. Here the CDR3 DNA is all that survives: 45 bases in frame from base 1. Ends trimmed: V by 6 bases, J by 5 bases; bases unmatched to a gene: 6.

The rearrangement joined TRBV7-9 to TRBJ1-6, with 8 bases in between that match TRBD1. The receptor comes from a woman in her seventies with COVID-19, enrolled during active disease. Sequences were obtained from peripheral blood. This receptor carries the CDR3 CASRFGQGNNSPLHF. The base sequence is TGTGCCAGCAGATTTGGACAGGGCAATAATTCACCCCTCCACTTT.